The 9 T cell receptor beta chains below come from one sample, sequenced in a study of beta chain features in type 1 diabetes (dated by TCRdb to 2017 to 2018). The method behind the library was the immunoSEQ multiplex PCR assay. The entire amount of isolated RNA was reverse transcribed using the High Capacity cDNA Reverse Transcription Kit, so the sequenced TCRB transcripts were expressed ones. TCRdb re-hosts the immuneACCESS table, in-frame sequences only. Its copies lack some clones; in the studies checked, an unresolved V gene accounts for under half of them, and the cause for the rest is not known. Within this sample are roughly 500,000 clones, with 25% to 35% of them counted one time only. The ten largest clones take up almost 0.065% of the sample. The sequenced sample was naive CD4+ T cells from blood. Reading the label with the study, this specimen's cell subset or site is: true naive CD4+ T cells. The receptors stem from a man between 18 and 35 years old in good health.

The chain carries TRBV5-6 and TRBJ2-5, with a weak D call TRBD1 (6 bases). The CDR3 loop spans 14 amino acids. Germline lookup yields CDR1 SGHDT and CDR2 YYEEEE. The V end was cut by 0 bases, the J end by 5 bases, with 11 bases between. The chain's CDR3 is CASSLVGRGETQYF. DNA of the CDR3: TGTGCCAGCAGCTTGGTCGGCAGGGGCGAGACCCAGTACTTC.

The J gene is TRBJ2-3, the V gene TRBV23-1; maybe TRBD1 (6 bases). TRBV23-1 is treated as an ORF (open reading frame) with a function not yet certain. CDR3 length equals 16 residues. Trimming removed 6 bases from V and 3 bases from J, with 19 bases in between. CDR3 sequence reads: CASRGRGLVWTDTQYF. CDR3 nucleotide sequence: TGCGCCAGCAGGGGCAGGGGCTTAGTATGGACAGATACGCAGTATTTT.

About this clone itself: Since a much larger clone is just one base distant, this may be a read error. The same CDR3 is also encoded by other DNA sequences in this sample. The chain combines TRBV5-1 with TRBJ2-3; D gene unclear. This CDR3 region has 11 residues. Germline loops: CDR1 SGHRS, CDR2 YFSETQ. V was clipped by 2 bases and J by 4 bases, with 2 bases between them. This CDR3 reads CASSLADTQYF. DNA of the CDR3: TGCGCCAGCAGCTTAGCAGATACGCAGTATTTT.

The V call is TRBV15, the J call TRBJ2-7, with D uncertain. The V and J ends lost 0 bases and 0 bases respectively, with 12 bases between them. The CDR3 spans 16 residues. CDR1 and CDR2 (germline): LNHNV, YYDKDF (reference sequence). CDR3 loop: CATSRDLSARSYEQYF. CDR3 DNA: TGTGCCACCAGCAGAGATCTAAGCGCACGCTCCTACGAGCAGTACTTC.

This chain connects TRBV7-2 to TRBJ2-5; D unclear. Germline CDR1 is SGHTA and CDR2 is FQGNSA. The CDR3 totals 12 residues. Trimming took 5 bases from V and 7 from J, leaving 11 bases between them. CDR3 bases: TGTGCCAGCAGCCCGACCTTGGGGACCCAGTACTTC. It yields the protein CASSPTLGTQYF.

This clone was detected only once. The CDR3, as DNA: TGCGCCAGCAGCCAAATAGGACTAGCGGGAGGGCCGGGGGGTAATGAGCAGTTCTTC. Encoded protein: CASSQIGLAGGPGGNEQFF. V is TRBV4-1 and J is TRBJ2-1; 15 nucleotides match TRBD2. In germline, CDR1 is MGHRA, CDR2 YSYEKL. The CDR3 sequence is 19 residues long. Germline trimming cut 2 bases from V and 7 bases from J; bases unmatched to any gene: 12.

This chain links TRBV10-3 with TRBJ2-7, with 10 bases lining up with TRBD2. The germline gives CDR1 ENHRY, CDR2 SYGVKD. V lost 2 bases, J lost 4 bases, and 8 bases stayed unmatched. The CDR3 spans 16 residues. In nucleotides, the CDR3 is TGTGCCATCAGTGAGGAAGCGGGACTAGCGAAATACGAGCAGTACTTC. It translates to CAISEEAGLAKYEQYF.

This clone appeared a few times. The chain uses TRBV7-6 and TRBJ1-4; 7 bases align to TRBD1. Losses at the gene ends were 5 bases for V and 3 bases for J; bases not matched to a gene: 9. CDR1 and CDR2 from the germline V gene are SGHVS and FNYEAQ. The CDR3 sequence is 16 residues long. CDR3 in amino acids: CASSPSLDRANEKLFF. The DNA of the CDR3 is TGTGCCAGCAGCCCCAGCCTTGACAGGGCTAATGAAAAACTGTTTTTT.

The chain combines TRBV14 with TRBJ2-7; D perhaps matches TRBD2 (5 bases). The CDR3 contains 13 residues. V was trimmed by 4 bases and J by 4 bases, leaving 11 bases between them. Germline lookup yields CDR1 SGHDN and CDR2 FVKESK. CDR3 bases: TGTGCCAGCAGCCTCGGGATTTCTTACGAGCAGTACTTC. Residues: CASSLGISYEQYF.